Below are 27 T cell receptor beta chains sequenced from a single sample in a study of post-analysis software for immune sequencing data. Notes on the study in general: The five TRBV segments detected at higher frequency in patients than in controls included TRBV5-6, TRBV5-1 and TRBV20-1.

Their cognate antigens are unknown. Carried by the TCR beta cDNA libraries were unique molecular identifiers. A single record per CDR3 protein comes from TCRdb applying MiXCR to the PCR reads. This table has about 200,000 distinct CDR3 sequences, 29% appearing once. Source material: blood. These receptors all stem from a girl aged 2-17 years with multiple sclerosis.

V and J are TRBV20-1 and TRBJ2-1, with TRBD2 matching 12 bases. With V trimmed by 6 bases and J by 8 bases, 11 bases remained unmatched. The CDR3 contains 15 residues. The germline gives CDR1 DFQATT, CDR2 SNEGSKA (reference sequence). The CDR3 protein is CSAPGLAGYGDEQFF. The CDR3 DNA sequence: TGCAGTGCCCCCGGACTAGCGGGGTATGGCGATGAGCAGTTCTTC.

The V gene is TRBV5-1, the J gene TRBJ2-7, with TRBD1 matching 11 bases. The trim removed 7 bases at V and 3 bases at J, leaving 12 bases unmatched. Germline V gene data show CDR1 as SGHRS and CDR2 as YFSETQ. CDR3 length equals 16 residues. The CDR3 DNA reads TGCGCCAGCGGTTCCGGACAGGGGGCACTTGACTACGAGCAGTACTTC. Protein: CASGSGQGALDYEQYF.

This clonotype was seen only a few times. The chain combines TRBV7-9 with TRBJ1-2; D is unclear. Trimming left V 0 bases short and J 2 bases short, with 7 bases between. Germline V CDR1 and CDR2: SEHNR, FQNEAQ (reference sequence). The length of the CDR3 is 14 residues. CDR3 sequence: CASSLALTNYGYTF. Written as DNA, the CDR3 is TGTGCCAGCAGCTTAGCCCTTACCAACTATGGCTACACCTTC.

This chain uses TRBV5-1 with TRBJ2-7; 8 bases are a match to TRBD1. The CDR3 length is 15 residues. CDR1 SGHRS and CDR2 YFSETQ come from the germline V gene. With V trimmed by 0 bases and J by 6 bases, 8 bases remained unmatched. The CDR3 sequence is CASSLEVGRGLEQYF. Here the CDR3 DNA reads TGCGCCAGCAGCTTGGAGGTTGGCAGGGGGCTCGAGCAGTACTTC.

This chain joins TRBV7-2 and TRBJ1-1, with TRBD1 identical over 7 bases. The CDR3 is made up of 14 amino acids. The V gene end was trimmed by 5 bases and the J gene end by 4 bases; junction bases not matched to a gene: 7. Germline V lookup: CDR1 SGHTA, CDR2 FQGNSA. The CDR3 DNA sequence: TGTGCCAGCAGCACAAGACAGGGCGGCACTGAAGCTTTCTTT. This translates into CASSTRQGGTEAFF.

The chain links TRBV29-1 to TRBJ1-1; D unresolved. Germline V CDR1 and CDR2: SQVTM, ANQGSEA. V was clipped by 4 bases and J by 0 bases, with 6 bases between them. The CDR3 loop spans 12 amino acids. The CDR3 sequence is CSVVPMNTEAFF. In DNA, the CDR3 is TGCAGCGTTGTCCCAATGAACACTGAAGCTTTCTTT. The full variable domain, completed using reference TRBV29-1 and TRBJ1-1, is SAVISQKPSRDICQRGTSLTIQCQVDSQVTMMFWYRQQPGQSLTLIATANQGSEATYESGFVIDKFPISRPNLTFSTLTVSNMSPEDSSIYLCSVVPMNTEAFFGQGTRLTVV.

This clonotype has a count of ten or more. V usage is TRBV24-1 and J usage is TRBJ2-5; 10 bases are a match to TRBD2. The junction had 9 bases not matched to a gene; V was cut back by 4 bases and J by 5 bases. Germline CDR1 KGHDR, CDR2 SFDVKD. CDR3 size: 16 residues. DNA of the CDR3: TGTGCCACCAGTGACCCTAGGACTAGCGGAGAGGAGACCCAGTACTTC. This gives the protein CATSDPRTSGEETQYF.

The table lists this clonotype with a count of one. Since a much larger clone is just one base distant, this may be a read error. The chain links TRBV10-1 to TRBJ2-7; TRBD2 is a possible D gene (6 bases). The end of the DNA fits TRBJ2-4 better, so the J call may be wrong. Germline CDR1 WNHNN, CDR2 SYGVQD (reference sequence). The CDR3 is 13 amino acids. The CDR3 DNA reads as TGCGCCAGCAGTCCGGGACTCACAAGCATTCAGTACTTC. It is translated as CASSPGLTSIQYF.

Details on this clonotype: With a much larger clone just one base away, this may be a read error. The chain combines TRBV21-1 with TRBJ2-3; TRBD2, as called in the table, went unchecked against the DNA. TRBV21-1 is shown as a pseudogene. The CDR3 sequence is 16 residues long. CDR3 residues: CATGQRKPESTDTQYF. The CDR3 bases are TGTGCCACCGGACAGCGGAAACCGGAGAGCACAGATACGCAGTATTTT.

Only a few counts were recorded for this clonotype. The genes are TRBV6-5 and TRBJ1-6, with TRBD1 matching over 9 bases. This CDR3 has 15 residues. V dropped 0 bases and J dropped 8; count of bases not matched to a gene: 2. Germline lookup yields CDR1 MNHEY and CDR2 SVGAGI. In nucleotides, the CDR3 is TGTGCCAGCAGTTACTCTGGGACAGGGTATTCACCCCTCCACTTT. This codes for CASSYSGTGYSPLHF.

The CDR3 protein is CASSQQRDTDTQYF. CDR3 DNA: TGCGCCAGCAGTCAGCAGCGGGACACAGATACGCAGTATTTT. The chain links TRBV5-1 to TRBJ2-3; 7 bases line up with TRBD2. This CDR3 is built from 14 residues. The V and J ends lost 5 bases and 2 bases, in that order; junction bases with no gene match: 5. In germline, CDR1 is SGHRS, CDR2 YFSETQ.

This clonotype showed up just a few times. This chain connects TRBV30 to TRBJ1-5; D is undetermined. Per the germline V gene, CDR1 is GTSNPN and CDR2 is SVGIG (reference sequence). The CDR3 extends over 13 amino acids. V was pared by 0 bases and J by 7 bases, with 10 bases between. The DNA for the CDR3 is TGTGCCTGGAGTGTAAAGCTCAGCCAGCCCCAGCATTTT. Protein product: CAWSVKLSQPQHF.

The J gene is TRBJ2-5, the V gene TRBV6-2 or TRBV6-3; 13 bases are shared with TRBD2. The ends lost 4 bases at V and 4 bases at J; junction bases unmatched: 9. The CDR3 runs 17 residues. Germline CDR1 MNHEY, CDR2 SVGEGT. CDR3 nucleotides: TGTGCCAGCAGTTGCCGACTAGCGGGGGGTACGGGAGAGACCCAGTACTTC. Its translation: CASSCRLAGGTGETQYF.

A remark on this clonotype: A read error may explain this, as a much larger clone is one base away. The V and J genes are TRBV12-3 or TRBV12-4 and TRBJ2-1; D perhaps matches TRBD2 (7 bases). The closer fit of TRBJ2-7 to the DNA end suggests the J call may be wrong. This CDR3 is built from 11 residues. CDR3 amino acids: CASLRGGEQYF. The CDR3 region has the DNA TGTGCCAGCCTAAGGGGGGGTGAGCAGTACTTC.

This clonotype was detected many times. This chain joins TRBV10-3 and TRBJ1-2; TRBD1 is a possible D gene (6 bases). V shed 7 bases and J shed 2 bases, with 14 bases lying between them. The CDR3 contains 14 residues. Germline assignment: CDR1 ENHRY and CDR2 SYGVKD. CDR3 protein: CAITRDTQNYGYTF. The CDR3 DNA follows: TGTGCCATCACCAGGGACACGCAGAACTATGGCTACACCTTC.

The V gene is TRBV7-9, the J gene TRBJ2-3; 8 bases map to TRBD2. The CDR3 consists of 15 residues. J gave up 6 bases and V 0 bases, and 5 bases lay outside the gene matches. Germline V gives CDR1 SEHNR, CDR2 FQNEAQ (reference sequence). In DNA, the CDR3 is TGTGCCAGCAGCTTAGCTAGCGGGGATTCCGATACGCAGTATTTT. The encoded protein is CASSLASGDSDTQYF.

For this clonotype: A clone one base away is much larger, so this may be a read error. The V and J genes are TRBV6-6 and TRBJ2-4; 8 nucleotides line up with TRBD2. Germline V gives CDR1 MNHNY, CDR2 SVGAGI (reference sequence). CDR3 length: 15 residues. The CDR3 DNA reads as TGTGTCAGCCAAAACCGGGGGGGCCATAAAAACATTCAGTACTTC. It yields the protein CVSQNRGGHKNIQYF.

This chain joins TRBV6-4 and TRBJ2-1, with TRBD2 matching 14 bases. The CDR3 loop spans 15 amino acids. Looked up from germline, CDR1 is MRHNA and CDR2 is SNTAGT. V shed 6 bases, J shed 7 bases, and the junction held 5 bases outside the gene matches. The CDR3 spells CASRPGTSGSNEQFF. CDR3 bases: TGTGCCAGCAGACCAGGGACTAGCGGGAGTAATGAGCAGTTCTTC.

With regard to this clonotype: With a much larger clone just one base away, this may be a read error. The chain uses TRBV20-1 and TRBJ1-2; tentatively, D is TRBD1 (6 bases). From germline, CDR1 is DFQATT and CDR2 SNEGSKA (reference sequence). The CDR3 spans 12 residues. The CDR3 is CGAGNRDLGYTF. In nucleotides, the CDR3 is TGCGGTGCTGGAAACAGGGATTTGGGCTACACCTTC.

The chain employs TRBV2 and TRBJ2-7, with TRBD1 matching over 8 bases. Germline CDR1 and CDR2: SNHLY and FYNNEI. V was clipped by 6 bases and J by 2 bases; unmatched bases: 12. This CDR3 is built from 16 residues. This chain's CDR3 is CASSPPRTGIPYEQYF. The CDR3 coding sequence is TGTGCCAGCAGCCCCCCAAGGACAGGGATTCCCTACGAGCAGTACTTC.

Only a few counts were recorded for this clonotype. The chain carries TRBV5-1 and TRBJ2-7; 7 bases align to TRBD2. J gave up 7 bases and V 5 bases, and 12 bases lay outside the gene matches. This CDR3 contains 14 residues. Germline lookup yields CDR1 SGHRS and CDR2 YFSETQ. DNA for the CDR3: TGCGCCAGCAGATCGGCTAGCGGTGCGGGGGAGCAGTACTTC. Translation gives CASRSASGAGEQYF.

This clonotype was recorded a few times. This could be a read error, since a much larger clone is one nucleotide away. The chain joins TRBV20-1 to TRBJ2-1; D is unclear. The CDR3 has 11 amino acids. Germline V gives CDR1 DFQATT, CDR2 SNEGSKA (reference sequence). CDR3 in amino acids: CRAPDAHEQFF. CDR3 DNA sequence: TGCAGGGCTCCTGATGCCCATGAGCAGTTCTTC.

This clonotype was counted a few times. The chain carries TRBV12-3 or TRBV12-4 and TRBJ1-1, with D perhaps matching TRBD1 (6 bases). The V end lost 3 bases, the J end lost 0 bases, and 11 bases lay between the germline ends. This CDR3 spans 15 amino acids. The CDR3 bases are TGTGCCAGCAGTTTGGGACACAATTTGAACACTGAAGCTTTCTTT. Protein product: CASSLGHNLNTEAFF.

The V gene is TRBV20-1, the J gene TRBJ2-1; no definite D call. The CDR3 loop spans 14 amino acids. V was trimmed by 7 bases and J by 6 bases, leaving 19 bases between them. Germline CDR1 is DFQATT and CDR2 is SNEGSKA (reference sequence). The CDR3 here is CSVPHGKTTNEQFF. The CDR3 DNA reads as TGCAGTGTCCCCCACGGAAAAACTACCAATGAGCAGTTCTTC.

Concerning this clonotype itself: With a much larger clone just one base away, this may be a read error. The chain joins TRBV12-3 or TRBV12-4 to TRBJ2-4, with TRBD2 matching over 7 bases. The CDR3 is 17 amino acids. With 1 base clipped from V and 13 bases from J, the junction kept 19 bases outside the gene matches. The CDR3 region has the DNA TGTGCCAGCAGTTTAGGACTAGCACACGGCGTGGGGGATGAGCAGTACTTC. This gives the protein CASSLGLAHGVGDEQYF.

Turning to this clonotype: The junction departs from germline at one end; a sequencing error may be responsible. The V gene is TRBV18, the J gene TRBJ2-1; 11 positions agree with TRBD2. Per the germline V gene, CDR1 is KGHSH and CDR2 is LQKENI. The CDR3 is 15 residues long. CDR3 loop: CAGSPTSGSYNEQFF. The CDR3 nucleotides read TGTGCCGGCTCACCAACTAGCGGGAGTTACAATGAGCAGTTCTTC.

Worth noting for this clonotype: Mismatch with germline at one junction end may stem from a read error. The chain couples TRBV7-9 to TRBJ1-6; D gene unclear. The V gene's germline CDR1 is SEHNR and CDR2 FQNEAQ (reference sequence). The CDR3 consists of 15 residues. This CDR3 reads CASSLAVGPSRPPHF. CDR3 coding DNA: TGTGCCAGCAGCTTAGCAGTAGGACCGTCCAGGCCCCCCCACTTT. The full variable domain, with the rest looked up from reference TRBV7-9 and TRBJ1-6, is DTGVSQNPRHKITKRGQNVTFRCDPISEHNRLYWYRQTLGQGPEFLTYFQNEAQLEKSRLLSDRFSAERPKGSFSTLEIQRTEQGDSAMYLCASSLAVGPSRPPHFGNGTRLTVT.